The 16 T cell receptor beta chains below come from one sample, sequenced in a study of blood T cell repertoires in COVID-19. Only in-frame clones appear in the TCRdb table, and some are missing; sequencing was by immunoSEQ multiplex PCR. This sample carries tens of thousands of clones, roughly 80% of them seen once, and the ten largest clones take under 5%. The sequenced sample consisted of peripheral blood. The receptors originated from an elderly man with COVID-19, enrolled during active disease.

The rearrangement uses TRBV5-1 and TRBJ2-2, with D possibly being TRBD2 (5 bases). The CDR3 is 14 residues long. Germline CDR1 and CDR2: SGHRS and YFSETQ. Trimming left V 0 bases short and J 6 bases short, with 9 bases between. The CDR3 region has the DNA TGCGCCAGCAGCTTGGCTGGGAGACCCGGGGAGCTGTTTTTT. Protein: CASSLAGRPGELFF.

A remark on this clone: Additional DNA sequences in this sample encode the identical CDR3. In DNA, the CDR3 is TGTGCCACCTCCCCCAGGAGGGAAGAGACCCAGTACTTC. Protein sequence: CATSPRREETQYF. The chain has TRBV15 and TRBJ2-5; tentatively, D is TRBD2 (6 bases). CDR1 and CDR2 (germline): LNHNV, YYDKDF (reference sequence). V was cut by 8 bases and J by 3 bases, with 13 bases left in between. This CDR3 region has 13 residues.

The V gene is TRBV5-1, the J gene TRBJ1-5; possible D gene TRBD1, 6 bases. V dropped 2 bases and J dropped 1 base, with 10 bases sitting between them. Per germline, CDR1 SGHRS and CDR2 YFSETQ. The CDR3 contains 15 residues. The chain's CDR3 is CASSFTGNSNQPQHF. The CDR3 DNA reads as TGCGCCAGCAGCTTCACAGGGAACAGCAATCAGCCCCAGCATTTT.

V usage is TRBV5-1 and J usage is TRBJ2-7; unclear D gene. Germline CDR1 reads SGHRS; CDR2 reads YFSETQ. Trimming shortened V by 1 base and J by 2 bases, and 10 bases separated the two germline ends. CDR3 length: 14 residues. The CDR3 sequence: CASSLLPLTYEQYF. The DNA of the CDR3 is TGCGCCAGCAGCTTGCTCCCACTTACCTACGAGCAGTACTTC.

The sample holds a few counts of this clone. V gene TRBV11-2 combines with J gene TRBJ2-5; 8 positions agree with TRBD1. CDR1 is SGHAT, CDR2 FQNNGV, per germline. With 6 bases clipped from V and 7 bases from J, the junction kept 13 bases outside the gene matches. The CDR3 is 15 residues long. The DNA for the CDR3 is TGTGCCAGCAGTACTCAGGGGGCAGGCCGGGGGACCCAGTACTTC. Amino acid sequence: CASSTQGAGRGTQYF.

V and J are TRBV19 and TRBJ1-4; 8 bases map to TRBD1. Germline V gene sequence: CDR1 LNHDA, CDR2 SQIVND (reference sequence). CDR3 length equals 16 residues. With V trimmed by 4 bases and J by 7 bases, 11 bases remained unmatched. The CDR3 DNA reads TGTGCCAGTAGTACTGGGGACAGGATGATTAGTGAAAAACTGTTTTTT. The encoded protein is CASSTGDRMISEKLFF.

The V and J genes are TRBV5-1 and TRBJ2-1; 10 bases match TRBD2. The CDR3 extends over 15 amino acids. The germline V gene encodes CDR1 SGHRS and CDR2 YFSETQ. Unmatched junction bases numbered 4, after V lost 3 bases and J lost 4 bases. CDR3 region: CASSSGLARYNEQFF. The CDR3 nucleotides are TGCGCCAGCAGCTCGGGACTAGCGCGATACAATGAGCAGTTCTTC.

The genes are TRBV28 and TRBJ1-4; 9 nucleotides line up with TRBD1. CDR3 size: 16 residues. The germline CDR1 and CDR2 sequences are MDHEN and SYDVKM. The V and J ends lost 1 base and 8 bases, in that order; junction bases with no gene match: 8. CDR3 in DNA: TGTGCCAGCAGTTTATCCGGGGGACAGGGTAACGAAAAACTGTTTTTT. This translates into CASSLSGGQGNEKLFF.

This chain connects TRBV28 to TRBJ1-1, with TRBD1 matching over 9 bases. The CDR3 is 15 amino acids. J gave up 4 bases and V 5 bases, and 8 bases lay outside the gene matches. Germline loops: CDR1 MDHEN, CDR2 SYDVKM. The CDR3 DNA is TGTGCCAGCAGTGGATCACAGGGGGCGCCCACTGAAGCTTTCTTT. Its translation: CASSGSQGAPTEAFF.

This chain uses TRBV28 with TRBJ2-3; 7 bases are a match to TRBD1. Germline CDR1 MDHEN, CDR2 SYDVKM. This CDR3 has 15 amino acids. Trimming took 6 bases from V and 2 from J; bases not matched to a gene: 8. The CDR3 is CASRLGQRATDTQYF. The CDR3 region has the DNA TGTGCCAGCAGACTGGGACAGAGGGCCACAGATACGCAGTATTTT.

The chain uses TRBV18 and TRBJ2-2; 8 bases line up with TRBD2. V was clipped by 3 bases and J by 2 bases; unmatched bases: 2. CDR1 and CDR2 from the germline V gene are KGHSH and LQKENI. The CDR3 is 15 residues long. The CDR3: CASSPTSGNTGELFF. The CDR3 region has the DNA TGTGCCAGCTCACCCACTAGCGGAAACACCGGGGAGCTGTTTTTT.

This clone was seen a few times. The V and J genes are TRBV6-5 and TRBJ2-5; D gene uncertain. CDR3 length equals 14 residues. The germline CDR1 and CDR2 sequences are MNHEY and SVGAGI. Deletions cut 2 bases from V and 0 bases from J, with 7 bases between. The CDR3 reads CASSYVHNQETQYF. CDR3 bases: TGTGCCAGCAGTTACGTTCACAACCAAGAGACCCAGTACTTC.

This clone was detected a few times. The V and J genes are TRBV6-6 and TRBJ2-7; 11 bases line up with TRBD2. CDR3 length: 14 residues. CDR1 and CDR2 from the germline V gene are MNHNY and SVGAGI (reference sequence). Trimming removed 4 bases from V and 3 bases from J; junction bases left unmatched: 2. The DNA of the CDR3 is TGTGCCAGCAGTTCTACTAGCGGGAGCTACGAGCAGTACTTC. Its protein product is CASSSTSGSYEQYF.

J is TRBJ1-5 and V is TRBV18; D may be TRBD1 (6 bases). From germline, CDR1 is KGHSH and CDR2 LQKENI. V gave up 6 bases and J gave up 0 bases, with 12 bases separating them. This CDR3 is built from 15 residues. The CDR3, as DNA: TGTGCCAGCTCTCAAGGACAGAATAGCAATCAGCCCCAGCATTTT. Its protein is CASSQGQNSNQPQHF.

About this clone: The junction departs from germline at one end; a sequencing error may be responsible. The J gene is TRBJ2-1, the V gene TRBV7-2; TRBD2 matches 10 bases. Germline assignment: CDR1 SGHTA and CDR2 FQGNSA. The CDR3 extends over 15 amino acids. The CDR3 region has the DNA TGTGCCAGCAGATTAGCGGGAGGTCCGGGCAATGAGCAGTTCTTC. Amino acid sequence: CASRLAGGPGNEQFF.

The chain couples TRBV6-2 or TRBV6-3 to TRBJ2-7, with D maybe TRBD1 (6 bases). The CDR3 is 14 amino acids. V lost 4 bases to trimming and J lost 2 bases, with 12 bases between them. Germline V gene lookup returns CDR1 MNHEY and CDR2 SVGEGT. As DNA, the CDR3 is TGTGCCAGCAGTTCCCCAGGGGTCCCCTACGAGCAGTACTTC. This codes for CASSSPGVPYEQYF.